Described below is a single T cell receptor beta chain sequence and its context. Per the study methods: Amplifying reference gene primers gave estimates of nucleated cell counts. Repertoires were generated with immunoSEQ multiplex PCR, while TCRdb's copy carries only in-frame clones and drops some. V, J and clone size derive from that table, while D and trimming were established from the DNA sequence. This table holds about 170,000 clones, around four fifths found once. The sample is drawn from a study of blood T cell repertoires in COVID-19. This CDR3 region has 16 residues. Germline V CDR1 and CDR2: KGHSH, LQKENI. V lost 5 bases, J lost 6 bases, and 8 bases stayed unmatched.

The chain recombines TRBV18 with TRBJ2-7; 15 nucleotides line up with TRBD2. This sequence originates from a woman aged 70 to 79 who had recovered from COVID-19. Material: peripheral blood. The CDR3 DNA sequence: TGTGCCAGCTCAACAAGGACTAGCGGGAGGGCCGGCGAGCAGTACTTC. It yields the protein CASSTRTSGRAGEQYF. Combining the CDR3 with reference TRBV18 and TRBJ2-7 gives the whole variable domain NAGVMQNPRHLVRRRGQEARLRCSPMKGHSHVYWYRQLPEEGLKFMVYLQKENIIDESGMPKERFSAEFPKEGPSILRIQQVVRGDSAAYFCASSTRTSGRAGEQYFGPGTRLTVT.